These 21 T cell receptor beta chains were sequenced from one sample in a study of vaccination and CD4 T cells after COVID-19. TCRdb re-analysed the PCR reads in MiXCR, keeping a single row per CDR3 protein. This table has roughly 18,000 distinct CDR3 sequences, approximately 65% appearing once. The sample consisted of CD4+ T cells from blood, taken before SARS-CoV-2 vaccination. The receptors stem from a human donor who had recovered from COVID-19.

The chain couples TRBV28 to TRBJ2-3; 7 bases align to TRBD1. J lost 1 base, V lost 6 bases, and 7 bases had no gene match. CDR1 and CDR2 from the germline V gene are MDHEN and SYDVKM. The CDR3 covers 15 residues. The CDR3 sequence: CASSKQGTRTDTQYF. The CDR3 coding sequence is TGTGCCAGCAGCAAACAGGGGACCCGCACAGATACGCAGTATTTT. Filled out from reference TRBV28 and TRBJ2-3, the complete variable domain reads DVKVTQSSRYLVKRTGEKVFLECVQDMDHENMFWYRQDPGLGLRLIYFSYDVKMKEKGDIPEGYSVSREKKERFSLILESASTNQTSMYLCASSKQGTRTDTQYFGPGTRLTVL.

The chain carries TRBV24-1 and TRBJ2-3, with 7 nucleotides matching TRBD1. The CDR3 length is 16 residues. CDR1 is KGHDR, CDR2 SFDVKD, per germline. Trimming at V came to 1 base and at J to 4 bases, leaving 7 bases not matched to a gene. CDR3 sequence: CATSDFRGQGPDTQYF. The CDR3 coding sequence is TGTGCCACCAGTGATTTTAGGGGGCAGGGGCCAGATACGCAGTATTTT.

About this clonotype: At one boundary the junction diverges from the germline segment, which might be a read error. The chain joins TRBV7-6 to TRBJ2-5; 10 bases agree with TRBD2. Germline CDR1 SGHVS, CDR2 FNYEAQ. The CDR3 consists of 16 residues. The CDR3 DNA reads TGTGCCAACAGCGGGGGGGGGCAGGGTTATGGAGAGACCCAGTACTTC. It encodes CANSGGGQGYGETQYF.

The genes are TRBV2 and TRBJ2-1; TRBD1 agrees at 8 bases. CDR1 is SNHLY and CDR2 is FYNNEI in the germline V gene. J was trimmed by 4 bases and V by 4 bases; bases with no gene match: 3. The CDR3 loop spans 14 amino acids. CDR3 nucleotide sequence: TGTGCCAGCAGTGGCAGGGGGCAATACAATGAGCAGTTCTTC. This encodes CASSGRGQYNEQFF.

The chain joins TRBV6-2 or TRBV6-3 to TRBJ2-7, with no clear D. V dropped 5 bases and J dropped 7 bases, with 18 bases sitting between them. CDR3 length: 14 residues. Germline V gene data show CDR1 as MNHEY and CDR2 as SVGEGT. The DNA of the CDR3 is TGTGCCAGCAGTAACCCAGCAAGTCGTAGGGAGCAGTACTTC. Encoded protein: CASSNPASRREQYF.

This clonotype came up once. The J gene is TRBJ1-5, the V gene TRBV28, with 8 bases lining up with TRBD1. Per germline, CDR1 MDHEN and CDR2 SYDVKM. This CDR3 comprises 17 residues. J lost 6 bases, V lost 8 bases, and 18 bases had no gene match. The CDR3 sequence: CASPPARGRGLIQPQHF. The CDR3 coding sequence is TGTGCCAGCCCTCCCGCCCGAGGCAGGGGGCTTATTCAGCCCCAGCATTTT.

This chain uses TRBV29-1 with TRBJ2-2, with a possible D match to TRBD1 (6 bases). V was shortened by 6 bases and J by 0 bases, with 11 bases between the two germline ends. This CDR3 comprises 14 residues. Per germline, CDR1 SQVTM and CDR2 ANQGSEA. The DNA of the CDR3 is TGCAGCGTCGGAGGACAGACGAACACCGGGGAGCTGTTTTTT. It codes for CSVGGQTNTGELFF.

This chain uses TRBV20-1 with TRBJ2-3; the match to TRBD2 covers 7 bases. The CDR3 totals 17 residues. V lost 6 bases, J lost 1 base, and 16 bases stayed unmatched. Germline CDR1 DFQATT, CDR2 SNEGSKA (reference sequence). CDR3 nucleotides: TGCAGTGCAAAGACTAGTGGGAGGGGCGGCGGCACAGATACGCAGTATTTT. It encodes CSAKTSGRGGGTDTQYF.

The DNA of the CDR3 is TGCGCCAGCAGCCAAGATTTAAATCTGGGGTTTGGCAATCAGCCCCAGCATTTT. It codes for CASSQDLNLGFGNQPQHF. The rearrangement uses TRBV4-1 and TRBJ1-5; unclear D gene. The ends were cut back, 0 bases at V and 2 bases at J, with 17 bases in the middle. Germline V gene sequence: CDR1 MGHRA, CDR2 YSYEKL. This CDR3 has 18 residues.

This chain connects TRBV19 to TRBJ2-5; 7 nucleotides align to TRBD2. The CDR3 loop spans 15 amino acids. In germline, CDR1 is LNHDA, CDR2 SQIVND (reference sequence). The V gene end was trimmed by 5 bases and the J gene end by 3 bases; junction bases not matched to a gene: 9. The CDR3 loop is CASSPRLAREETQYF. As DNA, the CDR3 is TGTGCCAGTAGTCCCCGACTAGCCAGGGAAGAGACCCAGTACTTC. Using reference TRBV19 and TRBJ2-5 for the parts outside the CDR3, the full variable domain is DGGITQSPKYLFRKEGQNVTLSCEQNLNHDAMYWYRQDPGQGLRLIYYSQIVNDFQKGDIAEGYSVSREKKESFPLTVTSAQKNPTAFYLCASSPRLAREETQYFGPGTRLLVL.

This chain joins TRBV27 and TRBJ2-3; 9 nucleotides agree with TRBD1. The CDR3 extends over 15 amino acids. The germline V gene encodes CDR1 MNHEY and CDR2 SMNVEV (reference sequence). The V and J ends lost 9 bases and 3 bases, in that order; junction bases with no gene match: 10. The CDR3 nucleotides are TGTGCCAGTGGGTACTGGGACAGGGTTACAGATACGCAGTATTTT. Its protein is CASGYWDRVTDTQYF.

The V and J genes are TRBV7-9 and TRBJ2-3; D remains unclear. CDR3 length: 17 residues. Germline lookup yields CDR1 SEHNR and CDR2 FQNEAQ (reference sequence). V lost 4 bases and J 0 bases, leaving 17 bases between the germline ends. The CDR3 is CASSSPLRGSSTDTQYF. The CDR3 DNA is TGTGCCAGCAGCTCACCGCTCCGCGGATCTAGCACAGATACGCAGTATTTT.

This clonotype was found a few times. The chain combines TRBV7-2 with TRBJ2-3, with 8 bases identical to TRBD2. Germline trimming cut 1 base from V and 4 bases from J; bases unmatched to any gene: 4. Germline V gene lookup returns CDR1 SGHTA and CDR2 FQGNSA. The CDR3 is made up of 15 amino acids. This chain's CDR3 is CASSLGGSGADTQYF. The DNA of the CDR3 is TGTGCCAGCAGCTTAGGGGGTAGCGGGGCAGATACGCAGTATTTT.

The chain links TRBV5-4 to TRBJ2-5; tentatively, D is TRBD1 or TRBD2 (6 bases each). V was shortened by 0 bases and J by 5 bases, with 8 bases between the two germline ends. In germline, CDR1 is SGHNT, CDR2 YYREEE (reference sequence). The CDR3 is 13 residues long. The CDR3 is CASSLAGAETQYF. CDR3 bases: TGTGCCAGCAGCTTGGCGGGGGCCGAGACCCAGTACTTC.

This sequence joins TRBV28 and TRBJ2-2, with D possibly being TRBD1 (5 bases). The CDR3 sequence is 13 residues long. The V end lost 3 bases, the J end lost 7 bases, and 9 bases lay between the germline ends. The germline CDR1 and CDR2 sequences are MDHEN and SYDVKM. The CDR3 loop reads CASSFQGDGELFF. The CDR3 coding sequence is TGTGCCAGCAGTTTCCAGGGTGACGGGGAGCTGTTTTTT.

This chain uses TRBV20-1 with TRBJ2-7, with D maybe TRBD1 (5 bases). CDR1 and CDR2 from the germline V gene are DFQATT and SNEGSKA (reference sequence). The CDR3 is 14 residues long. V shed 6 bases and J shed 3 bases, with 18 bases lying between them. The CDR3 spells CSAKGTGALYEQYF. The CDR3 coding sequence is TGCAGTGCCAAAGGCACAGGAGCCCTCTACGAGCAGTACTTC.

This clonotype appeared once. The chain is built from TRBV6-1 and TRBJ2-1; D not resolved. The ends were cut back, 6 bases at V and 8 bases at J, with 17 bases in the middle. Germline V gives CDR1 MNHNS, CDR2 SASEGT. This CDR3 contains 14 residues. The CDR3 nucleotides read TGTGCCAGCAGACCGTCCCTACCGAGCCATGAGCAGTTCTTC. Its protein product is CASRPSLPSHEQFF.

This clonotype was detected only once. The chain joins TRBV20-1 to TRBJ2-5, with 8 nucleotides matching TRBD2. Germline-derived CDR1 and CDR2 are DFQATT and SNEGSKA (reference sequence). V shed 1 base and J 0 bases; nucleotides not matched to a gene: 4. The CDR3 extends over 15 amino acids. The CDR3 here is CSARAGGTNQETQYF. In DNA form, the CDR3 reads TGCAGTGCTAGAGCGGGAGGGACCAACCAAGAGACCCAGTACTTC.

CDR3 bases: TGTGCCAGCAGTCCACGACTAGCGGGAGACTACAATGAGCAGTTCTTC. This sequence encodes CASSPRLAGDYNEQFF. V gene TRBV6-2 or TRBV6-3 combines with J gene TRBJ2-1, with TRBD2 identical over 12 bases. Germline CDR1 reads MNHEY; CDR2 reads SVGEGT. The CDR3 totals 16 residues. V lost 5 bases, J lost 3 bases, and 5 bases stayed unmatched.

V and J are TRBV14 and TRBJ1-3; D may be TRBD1 (6 bases). Trimming removed 1 base at V and 0 bases at J, with 7 bases between. This CDR3 comprises 15 residues. Germline V gives CDR1 SGHDN, CDR2 FVKESK. Written as DNA, the CDR3 is TGTGCCAGCAGCCAAGCGGGGGCCTCTGGAAACACCATATATTTT. As protein: CASSQAGASGNTIYF.

This chain uses TRBV7-9 with TRBJ1-2, with 11 bases matching TRBD1. J was trimmed by 4 bases and V by 4 bases; bases with no gene match: 5. This CDR3 is 15 amino acids long. Germline lookup yields CDR1 SEHNR and CDR2 FQNEAQ (reference sequence). The CDR3 loop reads CASSSDRGLGYGYTF. CDR3 coding DNA: TGTGCCAGCAGCTCGGACAGGGGGCTTGGCTATGGCTACACCTTC.